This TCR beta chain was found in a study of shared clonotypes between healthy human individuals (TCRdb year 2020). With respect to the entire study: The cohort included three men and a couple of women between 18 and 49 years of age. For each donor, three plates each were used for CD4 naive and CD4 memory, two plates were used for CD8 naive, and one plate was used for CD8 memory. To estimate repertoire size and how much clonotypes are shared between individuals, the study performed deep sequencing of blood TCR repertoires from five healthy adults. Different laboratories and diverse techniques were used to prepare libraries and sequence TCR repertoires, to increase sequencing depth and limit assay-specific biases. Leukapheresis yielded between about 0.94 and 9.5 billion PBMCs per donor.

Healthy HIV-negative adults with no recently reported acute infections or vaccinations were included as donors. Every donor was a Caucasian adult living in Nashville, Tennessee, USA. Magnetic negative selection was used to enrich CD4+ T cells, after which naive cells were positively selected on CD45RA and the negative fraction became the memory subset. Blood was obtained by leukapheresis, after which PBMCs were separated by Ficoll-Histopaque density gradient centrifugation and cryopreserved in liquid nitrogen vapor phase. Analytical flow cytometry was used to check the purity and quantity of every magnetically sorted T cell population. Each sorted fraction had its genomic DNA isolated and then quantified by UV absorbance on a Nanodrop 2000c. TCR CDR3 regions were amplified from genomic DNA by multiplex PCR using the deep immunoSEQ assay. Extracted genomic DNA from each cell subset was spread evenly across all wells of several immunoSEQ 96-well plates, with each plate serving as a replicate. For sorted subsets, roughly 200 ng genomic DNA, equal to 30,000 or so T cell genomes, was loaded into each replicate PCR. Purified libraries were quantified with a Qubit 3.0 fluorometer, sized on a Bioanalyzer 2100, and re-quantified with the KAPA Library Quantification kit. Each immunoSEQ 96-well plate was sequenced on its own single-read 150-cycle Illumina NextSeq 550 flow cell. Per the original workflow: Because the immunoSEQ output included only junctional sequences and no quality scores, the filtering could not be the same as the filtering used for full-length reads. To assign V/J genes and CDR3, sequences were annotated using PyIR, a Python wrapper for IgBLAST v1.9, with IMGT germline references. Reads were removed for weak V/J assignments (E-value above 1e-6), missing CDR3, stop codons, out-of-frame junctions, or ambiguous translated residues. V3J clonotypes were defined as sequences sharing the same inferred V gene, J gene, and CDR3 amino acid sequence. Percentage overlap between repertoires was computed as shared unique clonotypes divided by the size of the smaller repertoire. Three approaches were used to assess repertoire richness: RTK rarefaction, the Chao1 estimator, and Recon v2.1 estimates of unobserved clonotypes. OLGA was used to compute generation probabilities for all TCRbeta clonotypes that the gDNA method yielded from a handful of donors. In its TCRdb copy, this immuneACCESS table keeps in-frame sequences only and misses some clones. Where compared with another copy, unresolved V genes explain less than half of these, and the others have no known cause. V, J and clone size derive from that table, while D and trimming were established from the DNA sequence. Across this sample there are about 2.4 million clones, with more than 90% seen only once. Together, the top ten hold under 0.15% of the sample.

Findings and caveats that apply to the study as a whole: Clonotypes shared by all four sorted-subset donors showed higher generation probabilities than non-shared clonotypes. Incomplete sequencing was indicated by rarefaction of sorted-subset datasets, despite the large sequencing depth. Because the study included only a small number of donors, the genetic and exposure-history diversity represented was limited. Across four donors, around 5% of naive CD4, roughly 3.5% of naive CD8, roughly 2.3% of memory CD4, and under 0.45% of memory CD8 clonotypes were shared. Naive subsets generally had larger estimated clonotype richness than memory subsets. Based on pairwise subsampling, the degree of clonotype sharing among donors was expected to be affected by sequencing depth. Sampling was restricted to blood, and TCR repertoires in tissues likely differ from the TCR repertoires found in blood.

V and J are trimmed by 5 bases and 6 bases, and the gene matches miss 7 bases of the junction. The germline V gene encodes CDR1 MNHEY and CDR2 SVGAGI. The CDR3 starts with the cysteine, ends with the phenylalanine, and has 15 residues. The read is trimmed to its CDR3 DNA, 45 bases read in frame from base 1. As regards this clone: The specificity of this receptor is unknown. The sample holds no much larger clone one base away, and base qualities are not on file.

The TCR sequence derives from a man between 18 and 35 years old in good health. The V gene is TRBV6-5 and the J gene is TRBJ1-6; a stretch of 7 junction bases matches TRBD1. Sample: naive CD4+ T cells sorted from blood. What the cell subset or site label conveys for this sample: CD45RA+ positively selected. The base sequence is TGTGCCAGCAGTACCCTCCGACAGGGTAATTCACCCCTCCACTTT. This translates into CASSTLRQGNSPLHF.